The present T cell receptor (beta chain) was sequenced within a study of blood T cell repertoires in COVID-19. Study information: PBMCs, B-cell-depleted T cells, or T cells provided the cDNA or gDNA that made up the material.

The germline V gene encodes CDR1 SGHAT and CDR2 FQNNGV. This CDR3 comprises 14 residues. V was clipped by 3 bases and J by 9 bases, with 15 bases between them. In the original processing: By means of reference gene primer amplification, nucleated cell counts were estimated. Clones were read by immunoSEQ multiplex PCR, and TCRdb kept only the in-frame ones, dropping some. V and J calls and clone size are those listed in that table; D and trimming were worked out from the DNA. This sample has 20,000 to 30,000 clones, with about 76% found just once. The TCR was taken from a man older than 75 with active or convalescent COVID-19. Material for sequencing was peripheral blood. This chain joins TRBV11-2 and TRBJ2-1; tentatively, D is TRBD2 (7 bases). CDR3: CASSLHREGREQFF. The CDR3 nucleotides are TGTGCCAGCAGCTTGCACAGGGAGGGACGTGAGCAGTTCTTC.